Here is one T cell receptor beta chain with its context. The antigen is not known. CDR1 and CDR2 (germline): MNHEY, SVGAGI. The V gene lost 6 bases and the J gene lost 4 bases, with 15 bases spanning the gap. CDR3 length equals 15 residues. Regarding time point: cycle 4 day 1 (C4D1), after five to seven weeks of nivolumab. Each and every patient relapsed after autologous stem cell transplantation, and patients got differing brentuximab vedotin exposure. Researchers report purifying CD4+ T cells from thawed PBMCs by magnetic negative selection. Here immunoSEQ multiplex PCR was the method, and the copy in TCRdb shows in-frame clones only, minus some. The sample holds nearly 20,000 clones, roughly 83% seen once. This sample was included in a study of PD-1 blockade in classical Hodgkin lymphoma. Study-level information: Patients got intravenous nivolumab 3 mg/kg every 2 weeks.

Overall study results and limits: Newly diagnosed patients were said to have less baseline TCR diversity than healthy donors did.

The starting material was CD4+ T cells from blood, obtained before the fourth cycle of nivolumab. The genes are TRBV6-5 and TRBJ1-4; tentatively, D is TRBD1 (6 bases). The receptor's source is a human donor with classical Hodgkin lymphoma. The CDR3 is CASRPTGTLNEKLFF. DNA for the CDR3: TGTGCCAGCAGACCTACAGGGACCCTTAATGAAAAACTGTTTTTT.